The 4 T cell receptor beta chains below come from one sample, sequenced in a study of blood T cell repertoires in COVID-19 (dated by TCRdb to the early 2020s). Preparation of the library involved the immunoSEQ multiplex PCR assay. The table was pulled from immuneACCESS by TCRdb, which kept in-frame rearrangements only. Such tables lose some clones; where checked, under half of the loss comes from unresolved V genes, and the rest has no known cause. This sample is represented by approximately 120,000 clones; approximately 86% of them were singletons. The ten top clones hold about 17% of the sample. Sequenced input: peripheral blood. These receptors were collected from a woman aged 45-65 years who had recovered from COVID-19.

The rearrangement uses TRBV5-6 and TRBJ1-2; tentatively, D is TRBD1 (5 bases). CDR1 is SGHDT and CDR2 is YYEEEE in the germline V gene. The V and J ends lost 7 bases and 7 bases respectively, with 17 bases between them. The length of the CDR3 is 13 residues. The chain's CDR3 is CASSLSRRVGYTF. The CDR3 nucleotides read TGTGCCAGCTCTCTTTCTCGCAGGGTTGGCTACACCTTC. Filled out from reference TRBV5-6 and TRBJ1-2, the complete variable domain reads DAGVTQSPTHLIKTRGQQVTLRCSPKSGHDTVSWYQQALGQGPQFIFQYYEEEERQRGNFPDRFSGHQFPNYSSELNVNALLLGDSALYLCASSLSRRVGYTFGSGTRLTVV.

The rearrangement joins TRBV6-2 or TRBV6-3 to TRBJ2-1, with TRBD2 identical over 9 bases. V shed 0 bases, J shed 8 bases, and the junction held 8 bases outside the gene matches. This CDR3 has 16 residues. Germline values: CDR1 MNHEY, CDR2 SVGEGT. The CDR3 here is CASSYSPSGNLDEQFF. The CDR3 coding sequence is TGTGCCAGCAGTTACTCGCCTAGCGGGAATTTGGATGAGCAGTTCTTC.

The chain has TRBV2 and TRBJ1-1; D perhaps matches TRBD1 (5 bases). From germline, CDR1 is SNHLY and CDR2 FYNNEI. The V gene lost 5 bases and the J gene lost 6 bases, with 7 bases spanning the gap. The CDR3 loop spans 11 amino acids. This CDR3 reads CASSLQAEAFF. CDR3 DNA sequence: TGTGCCAGCAGTTTACAGGCTGAAGCTTTCTTT. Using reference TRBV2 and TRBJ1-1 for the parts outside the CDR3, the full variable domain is EPEVTQTPSHQVTQMGQEVILRCVPISNHLYFYWYRQILGQKVEFLVSFYNNEISEKSEIFDDQFSVERPDGSNFTLKIRSTKLEDSAMYFCASSLQAEAFFGQGTRLTVV.

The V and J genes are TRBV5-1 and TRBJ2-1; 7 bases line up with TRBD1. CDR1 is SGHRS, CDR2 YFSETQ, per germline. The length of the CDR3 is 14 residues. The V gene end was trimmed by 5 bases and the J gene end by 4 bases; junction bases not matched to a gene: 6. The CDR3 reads CASSGGQQYNEQFF. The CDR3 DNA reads TGCGCCAGCAGTGGGGGACAGCAGTACAATGAGCAGTTCTTC.